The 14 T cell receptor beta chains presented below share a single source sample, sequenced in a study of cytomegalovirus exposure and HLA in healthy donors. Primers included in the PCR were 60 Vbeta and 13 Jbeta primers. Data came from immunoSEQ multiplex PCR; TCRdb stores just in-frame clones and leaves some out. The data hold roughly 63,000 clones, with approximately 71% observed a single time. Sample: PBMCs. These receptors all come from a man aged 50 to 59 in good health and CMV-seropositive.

CDR3 nucleotide sequence: TGTGCCAGCAGCTCTACGCGCCATCAGCCCCAGCATTTT. The encoded protein is CASSSTRHQPQHF. The rearrangement joins TRBV12-1 to TRBJ1-5. TRBV12-1 is a recognized pseudogene. The CDR3 covers 13 residues.

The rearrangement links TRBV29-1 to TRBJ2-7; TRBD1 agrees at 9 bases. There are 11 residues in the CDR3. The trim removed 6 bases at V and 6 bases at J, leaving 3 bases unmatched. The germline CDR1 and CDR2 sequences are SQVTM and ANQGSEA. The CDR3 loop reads CSVGQGPEQYV. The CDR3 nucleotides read TGCAGCGTCGGACAGGGGCCCGAGCAGTACGTC.

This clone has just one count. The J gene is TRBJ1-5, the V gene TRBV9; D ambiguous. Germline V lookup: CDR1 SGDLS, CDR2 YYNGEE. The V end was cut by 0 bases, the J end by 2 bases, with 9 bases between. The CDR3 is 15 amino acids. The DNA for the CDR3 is TGTGCCAGCAGCGTAGGACCGGGTGGCAATCAGCCCCAGCATTTT. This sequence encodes CASSVGPGGNQPQHF.

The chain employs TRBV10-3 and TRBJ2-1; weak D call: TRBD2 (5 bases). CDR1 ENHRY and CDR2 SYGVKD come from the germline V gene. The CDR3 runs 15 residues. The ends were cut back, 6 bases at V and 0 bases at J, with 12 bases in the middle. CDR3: CAIRPIASSYNEQFF. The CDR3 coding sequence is TGTGCCATCAGACCTATAGCGAGCTCCTACAATGAGCAGTTCTTC.

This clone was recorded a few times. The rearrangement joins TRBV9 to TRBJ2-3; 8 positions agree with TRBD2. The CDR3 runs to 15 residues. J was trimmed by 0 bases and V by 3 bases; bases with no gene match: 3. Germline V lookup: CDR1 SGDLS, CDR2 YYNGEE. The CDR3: CASSGASGSTDTQYF. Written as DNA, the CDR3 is TGTGCCAGCAGCGGTGCTAGCGGGAGCACAGATACGCAGTATTTT.

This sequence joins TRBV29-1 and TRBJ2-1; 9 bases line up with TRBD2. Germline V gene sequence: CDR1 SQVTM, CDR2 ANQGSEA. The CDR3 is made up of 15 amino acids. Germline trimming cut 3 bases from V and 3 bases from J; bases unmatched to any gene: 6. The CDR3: CSVDRASGDYNEQFF. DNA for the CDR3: TGCAGCGTTGACCGGGCTAGCGGGGACTACAATGAGCAGTTCTTC.

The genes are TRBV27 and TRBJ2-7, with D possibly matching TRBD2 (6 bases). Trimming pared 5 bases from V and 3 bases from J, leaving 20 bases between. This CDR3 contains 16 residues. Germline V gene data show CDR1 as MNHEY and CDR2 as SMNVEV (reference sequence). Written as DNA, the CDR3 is TGTGCCAGCAGTCCCTACTTACCGGGACTGGACTACGAGCAGTACTTC. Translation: CASSPYLPGLDYEQYF.

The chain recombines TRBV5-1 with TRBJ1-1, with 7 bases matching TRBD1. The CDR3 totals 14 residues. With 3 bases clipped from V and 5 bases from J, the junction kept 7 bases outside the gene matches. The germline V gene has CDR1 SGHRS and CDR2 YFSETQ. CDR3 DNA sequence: TGCGCCAGCAGCTCCCAGGGGGGCAGGACTGAAGCTTTCTTT. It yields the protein CASSSQGGRTEAFF.

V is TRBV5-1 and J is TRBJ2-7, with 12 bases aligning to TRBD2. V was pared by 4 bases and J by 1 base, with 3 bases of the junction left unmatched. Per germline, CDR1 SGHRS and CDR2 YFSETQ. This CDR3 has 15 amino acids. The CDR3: CASSRGLAGSYEQYF. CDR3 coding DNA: TGCGCCAGCAGCCGCGGACTAGCGGGATCCTACGAGCAGTACTTC.

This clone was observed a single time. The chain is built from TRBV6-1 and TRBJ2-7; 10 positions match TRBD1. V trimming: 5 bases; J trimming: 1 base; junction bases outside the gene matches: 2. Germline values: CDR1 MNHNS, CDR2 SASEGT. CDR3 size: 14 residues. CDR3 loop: CASSWDRGSYEQYF. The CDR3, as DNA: TGTGCCAGCAGTTGGGACAGGGGTTCCTACGAGCAGTACTTC.

The CDR3 coding sequence is TGTGCCAGCAGCTGGGACAGGGGGACGCCCCCTTGGAATGAAAAACTGTTTTTT. Amino acid sequence: CASSWDRGTPPWNEKLFF. The chain recombines TRBV9 with TRBJ1-4; the match to TRBD1 covers 11 bases. This CDR3 comprises 18 residues. V shed 4 bases, J shed 5 bases, and the junction held 13 bases outside the gene matches. Germline CDR1 is SGDLS and CDR2 is YYNGEE.

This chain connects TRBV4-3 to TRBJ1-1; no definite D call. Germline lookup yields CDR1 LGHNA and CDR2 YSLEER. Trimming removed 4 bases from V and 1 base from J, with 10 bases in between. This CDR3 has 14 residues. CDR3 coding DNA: TGCGCCAGCAGCCGCTACCCGGGGAACACTGAAGCTTTCTTT. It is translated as CASSRYPGNTEAFF.

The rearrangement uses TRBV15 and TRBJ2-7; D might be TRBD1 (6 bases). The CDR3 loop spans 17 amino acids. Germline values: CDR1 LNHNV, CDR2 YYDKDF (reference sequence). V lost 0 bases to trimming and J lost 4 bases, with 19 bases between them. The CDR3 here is CATSRDQFSGHGYEQYF. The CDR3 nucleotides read TGTGCCACCAGCAGAGATCAGTTCTCGGGACACGGGTACGAGCAGTACTTC. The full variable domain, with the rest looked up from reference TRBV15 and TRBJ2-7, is DAMVIQNPRYQVTQFGKPVTLSCSQTLNHNVMYWYQQKSSQAPKLLFHYYDKDFNNEADTPDNFQSRRPNTSFCFLDIRSPGLGDTAMYLCATSRDQFSGHGYEQYFGPGTRLTVT.

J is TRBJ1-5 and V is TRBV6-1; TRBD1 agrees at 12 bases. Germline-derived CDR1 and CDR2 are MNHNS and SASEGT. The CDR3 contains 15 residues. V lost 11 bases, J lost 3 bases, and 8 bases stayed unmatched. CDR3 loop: CAAGTGGGINQPQHF. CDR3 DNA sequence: TGTGCCGCCGGGACAGGGGGCGGAATCAATCAGCCCCAGCATTTT.